Following are 3 T cell receptor beta chains from one sample sequenced in a study of blood T cell repertoires in COVID-19. TCRdb's copy holds only in-frame clones and misses some; the assay was immunoSEQ multiplex PCR. This sample has approximately 300,000 clones; around nine tenths occur once, and the top ten carry roughly 12%. Sequences were obtained from peripheral blood. These receptors were obtained from a woman under 40 with COVID-19, enrolled during active disease.

The gene calls are TRBV2 and TRBJ2-7, with a tentative D call TRBD2 (5 bases). The V gene lost 7 bases and the J gene lost 2 bases, with 12 bases spanning the gap. The CDR3 sequence is 13 residues long. In germline, CDR1 is SNHLY, CDR2 FYNNEI. The CDR3 DNA reads TGTGCCAGCAAGGAGAGGGCAACCTACGAGCAGTACTTC. The encoded protein is CASKERATYEQYF.

The chain employs TRBV20-1 and TRBJ2-3, with D perhaps matching TRBD1 (5 bases). The germline gives CDR1 DFQATT, CDR2 SNEGSKA (reference sequence). The CDR3 spans 14 residues. The germline V and J ends were trimmed by 3 bases and 6 bases, with 16 bases remaining between them. In nucleotides, the CDR3 is TGCAGTGCTAGTGAAGGGGCCCCTGGGGATACGCAGTATTTT. Protein product: CSASEGAPGDTQYF.

The chain combines TRBV27 with TRBJ1-5; perhaps TRBD1 as D (6 bases). This CDR3 contains 16 residues. Germline V gene data show CDR1 as MNHEY and CDR2 as SMNVEV (reference sequence). Trimming removed 6 bases from V and 9 bases from J, with 24 bases in between. The CDR3 loop is CASSWGGLGSQGPQHF. The CDR3, as DNA: TGTGCCAGCAGCTGGGGGGGGTTGGGCTCACAGGGGCCCCAGCATTTT.